The 17 T cell receptor beta chains listed next were all sequenced from one sample in a study of T cell responses to AZD1222 COVID-19 vaccine. Clones were sequenced by immunoSEQ multiplex PCR, and TCRdb holds only the in-frame ones, with some missing. The sample shows 130,000 or so clones, 94% of them seen only once. Sample: peripheral blood, taken on day 0 of AZD1222 vaccination. Every receptor here comes from an adult in good health.

The rearrangement joins TRBV5-6 to TRBJ1-1; D may be TRBD1 (6 bases). V lost 2 bases to trimming and J lost 8 bases, with 10 bases between them. The CDR3 is 12 amino acids. Germline V gene lookup returns CDR1 SGHDT and CDR2 YYEEEE. The DNA of the CDR3 is TGTGCCAGCAGCTTACAGGGCAAAGAAGCTTTCTTT. It encodes CASSLQGKEAFF.

The V call is TRBV7-9, the J call TRBJ2-3; 11 positions agree with TRBD1. V gave up 0 bases and J gave up 0 bases; unmatched junction bases: 8. Germline-derived CDR1 and CDR2 are SEHNR and FQNEAQ (reference sequence). There are 19 residues in the CDR3. The CDR3 region is CASSLARTGGFSSTDTQYF. DNA of the CDR3: TGTGCCAGCAGCTTAGCCCGGACAGGGGGCTTTTCTAGCACAGATACGCAGTATTTT.

The CDR3 bases are TGTGCCAGCAGTTTATGGGGGGGGGCGCTCGGTCAGCCCCAGCATTTT. Its translation is CASSLWGGALGQPQHF. The gene calls are TRBV28 and TRBJ1-5, with TRBD1 as a possible D gene (6 bases). Looked up from germline, CDR1 is MDHEN and CDR2 is SYDVKM. The CDR3 runs 16 residues. V lost 0 bases and J 6 bases, leaving 15 bases between the germline ends.

J is TRBJ1-5 and V is TRBV5-5; maybe TRBD1 (6 bases). The V and J ends lost 0 bases and 2 bases respectively, with 12 bases between them. This CDR3 contains 16 residues. Germline assignment: CDR1 SGHKS and CDR2 YYEKEE (reference sequence). The CDR3 sequence: CASSLDLRGGNQPQHF. In DNA, the CDR3 is TGTGCCAGCAGCTTGGACCTCAGGGGTGGCAATCAGCCCCAGCATTTT.

V and J are TRBV18 and TRBJ2-3; D may be TRBD1 or TRBD2 (5 bases each). This CDR3 comprises 11 residues. The V and J ends lost 8 bases and 6 bases respectively, with 9 bases between them. CDR1 KGHSH and CDR2 LQKENI come from the germline V gene. The CDR3 protein is CASLGEDTQYF. For the CDR3, the DNA is TGTGCCAGCCTAGGGGAGGATACGCAGTATTTT.

The rearrangement links TRBV27 to TRBJ2-7, with TRBD1 identical over 7 bases. After removal of 6 bases from V and 2 bases from J, the junction contained 10 bases not matched to a gene. Germline-derived CDR1 and CDR2 are MNHEY and SMNVEV (reference sequence). The CDR3 is made up of 15 amino acids. CDR3 coding DNA: TGTGCCAGCAGAGACAGACAGGGCGATACCTACGAGCAGTACTTC. Translated: CASRDRQGDTYEQYF.

The V gene is TRBV7-3, the J gene TRBJ1-5; 8 nucleotides line up with TRBD1. In germline, CDR1 is SGHTA, CDR2 FQGTGA. Germline trimming cut 1 base from V and 6 bases from J; bases unmatched to any gene: 17. The CDR3 length is 19 residues. The CDR3 DNA sequence: TGTGCCAGCAGCTTAAAGGGACAGGATGTAATCCGGGCAAGTCAGCCCCAGCATTTT. Translating gives CASSLKGQDVIRASQPQHF. Full variable domain (remainder filled in from reference TRBV7-3 and TRBJ1-5): GAGVSQTPSNKVTEKGKYVELRCDPISGHTALYWYRQSLGQGPEFLIYFQGTGAADDSGLPNDRFFAVRPEGSVSTLKIQRTERGDSAVYLCASSLKGQDVIRASQPQHFGDGTRLSIL.

The chain uses TRBV7-2 and TRBJ1-1; no definite D call. The CDR3 is 13 amino acids. From germline, CDR1 is SGHTA and CDR2 FQGNSA. V shed 5 bases and J shed 1 base, with 8 bases lying between them. CDR3 region: CASSHRGNTEAFF. CDR3 DNA sequence: TGTGCCAGCAGCCACAGAGGGAACACTGAAGCTTTCTTT.

This chain joins TRBV5-6 and TRBJ2-3; D remains unclear. V was shortened by 4 bases and J by 0 bases, with 9 bases between the two germline ends. This CDR3 region has 14 residues. Looked up from germline, CDR1 is SGHDT and CDR2 is YYEEEE. CDR3 region: CASSLFSSTDTQYF. Here the CDR3 DNA reads TGTGCCAGCAGCCTATTTTCTAGCACAGATACGCAGTATTTT.

The chain employs TRBV19 and TRBJ2-1; 9 nucleotides line up with TRBD2. The V and J ends lost 6 bases and 5 bases, in that order; junction bases with no gene match: 14. Germline-derived CDR1 and CDR2 are LNHDA and SQIVND (reference sequence). The CDR3 loop spans 17 amino acids. The CDR3 sequence is CASSDSGASGAHNEQFF. DNA of the CDR3: TGTGCCAGTAGCGATTCCGGGGCTAGCGGGGCCCACAATGAGCAGTTCTTC.

The rearrangement joins TRBV10-3 to TRBJ2-1, with D perhaps TRBD2 (5 bases). CDR1 and CDR2 (germline): ENHRY, SYGVKD. V was trimmed by 3 bases and J by 10 bases, leaving 19 bases between them. The CDR3 spans 15 residues. The CDR3 is CAISDSAVPGGEQFF. CDR3 in DNA: TGTGCCATCAGTGACTCAGCGGTCCCGGGCGGGGAGCAGTTCTTC.

The rearrangement uses TRBV7-3 and TRBJ2-2, with TRBD1 matching over 7 bases. CDR3 length: 15 amino acids. Germline V gene data show CDR1 as SGHTA and CDR2 as FQGTGA. The trim removed 2 bases at V and 6 bases at J, leaving 6 bases unmatched. CDR3 nucleotides: TGTGCCAGCAGCTTAGCCAGGGGGTCCCCCGGGGAGCTGTTTTTT. Encoded protein: CASSLARGSPGELFF.

The chain joins TRBV11-3 to TRBJ2-3, with a possible D match to TRBD1 (5 bases). The V end lost 8 bases, the J end lost 6 bases, and 15 bases lay between the germline ends. The CDR3 contains 13 residues. The germline CDR1 and CDR2 sequences are SGHNT and YENEEA. The CDR3 nucleotides read TGTGCCAGCTCAGGGAAAGAAGGGGATACGCAGTATTTT. Translation: CASSGKEGDTQYF. Full variable domain (rest looked up from reference TRBV11-3 and TRBJ2-3): EAGVVQSPRYKIIEKKQPVAFWCNPISGHNTLYWYLQNLGQGPELLIRYENEEAVDDSQLPKDRFSAERLKGVDSTLKIQPAELGDSAVYLCASSGKEGDTQYFGPGTRLTVL.

V gene TRBV2 combines with J gene TRBJ1-4, with 8 bases fitting TRBD1. With 2 bases clipped from V and 3 bases from J, the junction kept 8 bases outside the gene matches. CDR1 and CDR2 from the germline V gene are SNHLY and FYNNEI. CDR3 size: 17 residues. The CDR3 reads CASSEWGPQGANEKLFF. CDR3 DNA sequence: TGTGCCAGCAGTGAATGGGGGCCACAGGGGGCTAATGAAAAACTGTTTTTT.

The rearrangement links TRBV5-5 to TRBJ1-1, with D possibly matching TRBD1 (5 bases). Germline-derived CDR1 and CDR2 are SGHKS and YYEKEE (reference sequence). The CDR3 sequence is 14 residues long. The V end lost 1 base, the J end lost 2 bases, and 9 bases lay between the germline ends. CDR3 sequence (DNA): TGTGCCAGCAGCTTGTATTGGGACAACACTGAAGCTTTCTTT. Its protein product is CASSLYWDNTEAFF.

The chain uses TRBV5-1 and TRBJ2-1; D perhaps matches TRBD1 (6 bases). The germline gives CDR1 SGHRS, CDR2 YFSETQ. The CDR3 has 13 residues. The V and J ends lost 3 bases and 9 bases respectively, with 13 bases between them. The CDR3 loop reads CASSSTGWGEQFF. The CDR3 DNA reads as TGCGCCAGCAGCTCGACAGGTTGGGGTGAGCAGTTCTTC. The whole variable domain, remainder taken from reference TRBV5-1 and TRBJ2-1, is KAGVTQTPRYLIKTRGQQVTLSCSPISGHRSVSWYQQTPGQGLQFLFEYFSETQRNKGNFPGRFSGRQFSNSRSEMNVSTLELGDSALYLCASSSTGWGEQFFGPGTRLTVL.

This rearrangement joins TRBV7-7 to TRBJ2-3, with 10 bases aligning to TRBD2. The CDR3 totals 13 residues. V shed 5 bases and J 6 bases; nucleotides not matched to a gene: 2. Germline V gives CDR1 SSHAT, CDR2 FNYEAQ (reference sequence). The CDR3 DNA sequence: TGTGCCAGCAGCCCGGGACTAGCGGATACGCAGTATTTT. Its translation is CASSPGLADTQYF.